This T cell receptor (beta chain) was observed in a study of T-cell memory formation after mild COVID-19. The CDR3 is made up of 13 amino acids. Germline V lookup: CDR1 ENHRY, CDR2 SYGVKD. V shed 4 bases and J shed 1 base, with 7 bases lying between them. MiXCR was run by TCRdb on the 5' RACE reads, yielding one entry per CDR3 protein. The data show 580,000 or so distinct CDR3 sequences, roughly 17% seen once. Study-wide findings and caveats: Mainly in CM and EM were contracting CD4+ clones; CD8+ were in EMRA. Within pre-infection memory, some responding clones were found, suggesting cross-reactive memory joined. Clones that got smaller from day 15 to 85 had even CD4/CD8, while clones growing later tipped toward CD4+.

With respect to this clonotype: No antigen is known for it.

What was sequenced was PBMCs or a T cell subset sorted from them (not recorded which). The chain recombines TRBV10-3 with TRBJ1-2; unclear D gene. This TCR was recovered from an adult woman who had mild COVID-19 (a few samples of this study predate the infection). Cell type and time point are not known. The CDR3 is CAISGRNNYGYTF. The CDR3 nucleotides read TGTGCCATCAGTGGCCGTAATAACTATGGCTACACCTTC.